One and the same sample provided the 27 T cell receptor beta chains below, sequenced in a study of blood T cell repertoires in COVID-19. The data were produced by immunoSEQ multiplex PCR, yet TCRdb's version contains in-frame clones alone and is incomplete. The table has over 250,000 clones, approximately 85% seen once. Material for sequencing was peripheral blood. These receptors came from a woman aged 70-85 years with acute or convalescent COVID-19.

V and J are TRBV3-1 (or the pseudogene TRBV3-2) and TRBJ2-1; 9 nucleotides match TRBD2. V shed 0 bases and J 6 bases; nucleotides not matched to a gene: 6. This CDR3 has 16 amino acids. CDR1 is LGHDT and CDR2 is YNNKEL in the germline V gene (reference sequence). The chain's CDR3 is CASSQERLRGGNEQFF. The CDR3 region has the DNA TGTGCCAGCAGCCAAGAGCGATTGCGGGGGGGCAATGAGCAGTTCTTC.

This clone has only a few counts. The chain joins TRBV5-4 to TRBJ2-2; D unresolved. The CDR3 consists of 13 residues. V lost 4 bases and J 6 bases, leaving 10 bases between the germline ends. Germline V gene lookup returns CDR1 SGHNT and CDR2 YYREEE (reference sequence). CDR3 DNA: TGTGCCAGCAGCCGGTCCCAGGCCGGGGAGCTGTTTTTT. Translation: CASSRSQAGELFF.

CDR3 sequence: CASSTTGNYGYTF. The CDR3 DNA follows: TGTGCCAGCAGTACGACAGGGAACTATGGCTACACCTTC. This chain uses TRBV12-3 or TRBV12-4 with TRBJ1-2; 7 bases match TRBD1. The CDR3 has 13 residues. V lost 5 bases to trimming and J lost 2 bases; unmatched junction nucleotides: 2.

V is TRBV18 and J is TRBJ1-2; tentative D call: TRBD1 (5 bases). Trimming removed 2 bases at V and 8 bases at J, with 12 bases between. The CDR3 covers 13 residues. Germline V gives CDR1 KGHSH, CDR2 LQKENI. The CDR3 bases are TGTGCCAGCTCACCAGCGGGACGGCAGGGCTACACCTTC. Residues: CASSPAGRQGYTF.

The V gene is TRBV7-3, the J gene TRBJ2-3, with D possibly matching TRBD2 (5 bases). The CDR3 length is 13 residues. Germline CDR1 and CDR2: SGHTA and FQGTGA. The V and J ends lost 9 bases and 0 bases respectively, with 10 bases between them. Here the CDR3 DNA reads TGTGCCAGTAGGACTTCTAGCACAGATACGCAGTATTTT. Protein: CASRTSSTDTQYF.

The V and J genes are TRBV5-1 and TRBJ2-5; possible D gene TRBD2, 7 bases. From germline, CDR1 is SGHRS and CDR2 YFSETQ. The CDR3 extends over 16 amino acids. The ends were cut back, 3 bases at V and 0 bases at J, with 15 bases in the middle. The CDR3 DNA is TGCGCCAGCAGCTGGGGGCTCGGGGGGTACCAAGAGACCCAGTACTTC. Translation gives CASSWGLGGYQETQYF.

This clone has a handful of counts. The chain uses TRBV27 and TRBJ1-3; D call uncertain. The V gene lost 3 bases and the J gene lost 0 bases, with 6 bases spanning the gap. The CDR3 length is 14 residues. Germline CDR1 is MNHEY and CDR2 is SMNVEV (reference sequence). In DNA form, the CDR3 reads TGTGCCAGCAGTTTTGCCAGCTCTGGAAACACCATATATTTT. Encoded protein: CASSFASSGNTIYF.

This clone was counted once. The chain is built from TRBV6-5 and TRBJ2-3, with D possibly matching TRBD2 (5 bases). Trimming left V 5 bases short and J 6 bases short, with 6 bases between. The CDR3 contains 11 residues. Germline-derived CDR1 and CDR2 are MNHEY and SVGAGI. CDR3 protein: CASSTGDTQYF. The CDR3 region has the DNA TGTGCCAGCAGTACGGGGGATACGCAGTATTTT.

The chain carries TRBV10-2 and TRBJ2-2; TRBD2 aligns across 12 bases. V trimming: 6 bases; J trimming: 5 bases; junction bases outside the gene matches: 4. Germline-derived CDR1 and CDR2 are WSHSY and SAAADI. CDR3 length: 15 amino acids. The CDR3 here is CASRTTSGGTGELFF. The CDR3 DNA is TGCGCCAGCAGGACAACTAGCGGGGGGACCGGGGAGCTGTTTTTT.

This clone was seen a few times. The CDR3 loop is CASRGGLAGDTQYF. As DNA, the CDR3 is TGTGCCAGCCGGGGTGGTCTAGCAGGAGATACGCAGTATTTT. V usage is TRBV7-9 and J usage is TRBJ2-3; tentative D call: TRBD2 (5 bases). The germline gives CDR1 SEHNR, CDR2 FQNEAQ (reference sequence). This CDR3 contains 14 residues. V gave up 8 bases and J gave up 5 bases, with 17 bases separating them. Looking up the rest from reference TRBV7-9 and TRBJ2-3 gives the full variable domain: DTGVSQNPRHKITKRGQNVTFRCDPISEHNRLYWYRQTLGQGPEFLTYFQNEAQLEKSRLLSDRFSAERPKGSFSTLEIQRTEQGDSAMYLCASRGGLAGDTQYFGPGTRLTVL.

CDR3 sequence: CASSPGTGLAKLFF. CDR3 nucleotide sequence: TGTGCCAGTAGCCCCGGGACAGGGCTCGCAAAACTGTTTTTT. This rearrangement joins TRBV19 to TRBJ1-4; 9 nucleotides agree with TRBD1. The CDR3 is 14 residues long. Germline values: CDR1 LNHDA, CDR2 SQIVND (reference sequence). Trimming took 6 bases from V and 10 from J; bases not matched to a gene: 9.

This chain connects TRBV7-2 to TRBJ2-3; 9 bases match TRBD2. This CDR3 contains 16 residues. Germline V gene data show CDR1 as SGHTA and CDR2 as FQGNSA. Losses at the gene ends were 1 base for V and 3 bases for J; bases not matched to a gene: 5. CDR3: CASSLGAGGPTDTQYF. The CDR3 bases are TGTGCCAGCAGCTTAGGGGCGGGGGGGCCTACAGATACGCAGTATTTT.

V and J are TRBV7-6 and TRBJ2-2, with 7 bases identical to TRBD1. The CDR3 sequence is 16 residues long. After removal of 0 bases from V and 6 bases from J, the junction contained 7 bases not matched to a gene. Germline-derived CDR1 and CDR2 are SGHVS and FNYEAQ. CDR3 DNA: TGTGCCAGCAGCTTAGCGGCGGGCCAGGGGGCCGGGGAGCTGTTTTTT. Translating gives CASSLAAGQGAGELFF.

This CDR3 is CASSFTGFYGYTF. The CDR3 DNA reads TGTGCCAGCAGCTTTACAGGGTTCTATGGCTACACCTTC. This rearrangement joins TRBV5-6 to TRBJ1-2, with D tentatively TRBD1 (6 bases). The CDR3 contains 13 residues. V was trimmed by 2 bases and J by 4 bases, leaving 9 bases between them. Germline V lookup: CDR1 SGHDT, CDR2 YYEEEE.

This clone was seen only once. The chain couples TRBV7-3 to TRBJ2-2; D might be TRBD2 (6 bases). Trimming took off 4 bases at V and 5 bases at J, with 17 bases between the two ends. CDR3 length: 16 amino acids. The germline V gene has CDR1 SGHTA and CDR2 FQGTGA. The CDR3 loop reads CASSSLSRGGTGELFF. The CDR3 DNA follows: TGTGCCAGCAGCTCCCTATCTCGTGGGGGGACCGGGGAGCTGTTTTTT.

This clone was found once. J is TRBJ2-7 and V is TRBV19, with 8 bases aligning to TRBD1. The germline V gene encodes CDR1 LNHDA and CDR2 SQIVND (reference sequence). The CDR3 sequence is 15 residues long. V dropped 6 bases and J dropped 1; count of bases not matched to a gene: 8. The DNA of the CDR3 is TGTGCCAGTAGCAGGGACAGGAAAGGGTCCTACGAGCAGTACTTC. Residues: CASSRDRKGSYEQYF.

The chain recombines TRBV19 with TRBJ1-2; maybe TRBD1 (5 bases). The V end lost 4 bases, the J end lost 2 bases, and 14 bases lay between the germline ends. Germline V CDR1 and CDR2: LNHDA, SQIVND (reference sequence). CDR3 size: 15 residues. CDR3 in amino acids: CASSTPPSGNYGYTF. CDR3 sequence (DNA): TGTGCCAGTAGTACTCCGCCTTCAGGGAACTATGGCTACACCTTC.

The chain uses TRBV18 and TRBJ1-1; TRBD1 is a possible D gene (6 bases). The V end lost 6 bases, the J end lost 1 base, and 18 bases lay between the germline ends. The CDR3 covers 16 residues. CDR1 and CDR2 (germline): KGHSH, LQKENI. The CDR3 is CASSLGQLRGNTEAFF. CDR3 in DNA: TGTGCCAGCTCGCTAGGACAGCTCAGAGGGAACACTGAAGCTTTCTTT.

The rearrangement links TRBV5-1 to TRBJ1-6, with no clear D. Trimming took 0 bases from V and 5 from J, leaving 9 bases between them. Germline CDR1 reads SGHRS; CDR2 reads YFSETQ. The CDR3 has 15 amino acids. CDR3 nucleotides: TGCGCCAGCAGCTTGGTTGCGGGAAATAATTCACCCCTCCACTTT. It codes for CASSLVAGNNSPLHF.

The chain has TRBV20-1 and TRBJ2-4; D is possibly TRBD2 (6 bases). The CDR3 contains 11 residues. From germline, CDR1 is DFQATT and CDR2 SNEGSKA (reference sequence). V was trimmed by 3 bases and J by 14 bases, leaving 14 bases between them. CDR3 nucleotide sequence: TGCAGTGCTAGGGGCGGGACGTCCAAGTACTTC. Its translation is CSARGGTSKYF.

The genes are TRBV5-1 and TRBJ1-2; D unclear. CDR3 size: 14 residues. The V end was cut by 2 bases, the J end by 3 bases, with 11 bases between. The germline gives CDR1 SGHRS, CDR2 YFSETQ. Written as DNA, the CDR3 is TGCGCCAGCAGCTTTTCCCTTCGGGACTATGGCTACACCTTC. Protein: CASSFSLRDYGYTF.

This clone was found once. This CDR3 reads CASHGLNTEAFF. CDR3 DNA: TGTGCCAGCCATGGTCTAAACACTGAAGCTTTCTTT. The chain links TRBV2 to TRBJ1-1; D is ambiguous. The ends were cut back, 8 bases at V and 2 bases at J, with 9 bases in the middle. The germline gives CDR1 SNHLY, CDR2 FYNNEI. This CDR3 is built from 12 residues.

The chain is built from TRBV3-1 (or the pseudogene TRBV3-2) and TRBJ2-5; 8 nucleotides line up with TRBD1. The CDR3 runs 15 residues. After removal of 4 bases from V and 3 bases from J, the junction contained 7 bases not matched to a gene. Germline CDR1 LGHDT, CDR2 YNNKEL (reference sequence). In DNA, the CDR3 is TGTGCCAGCAGCCCGCCTGGGACAGGCAAAGAGACCCAGTACTTC. Translated, it gives CASSPPGTGKETQYF.

J is TRBJ1-2 and V is TRBV14; weak D call: TRBD1 (5 bases). The CDR3 totals 13 residues. Germline CDR1 and CDR2: SGHDN and FVKESK. Deletions cut 1 base from V and 4 bases from J, with 7 bases between. CDR3 DNA: TGTGCCAGCAGCCAAGGACAGTCCTATGGCTACACCTTC. It encodes CASSQGQSYGYTF.

The chain joins TRBV5-1 to TRBJ2-5; the D is unclear. Germline V lookup: CDR1 SGHRS, CDR2 YFSETQ. With 0 bases removed from V and 4 bases from J, the gap between germline ends came to 10 bases. The CDR3 length is 14 residues. The CDR3 protein is CASSLERSRETQYF. The CDR3 coding sequence is TGCGCCAGCAGCTTGGAACGGTCGAGAGAGACCCAGTACTTC.

V is TRBV14 and J is TRBJ2-5; TRBD2 might be the D (6 bases). Trimming shortened V by 3 bases and J by 5 bases, and 10 bases separated the two germline ends. Germline V gene sequence: CDR1 SGHDN, CDR2 FVKESK. The CDR3 consists of 13 residues. Here the CDR3 DNA reads TGTGCCAGCAGCCATATGGGGAGGGAGACCCAGTACTTC. Translation: CASSHMGRETQYF.

The chain uses TRBV7-3 and TRBJ2-1; TRBD1 matches 9 bases. This CDR3 has 12 amino acids. With V trimmed by 3 bases and J by 13 bases, 4 bases remained unmatched. Germline V gene lookup returns CDR1 SGHTA and CDR2 FQGTGA. This CDR3 reads CASSFGTGQQFF. The CDR3 region has the DNA TGTGCCAGCAGCTTCGGGACAGGGCAACAGTTCTTC. Based on the CDR3 plus reference TRBV7-3 and TRBJ2-1, the full variable domain is GAGVSQTPSNKVTEKGKYVELRCDPISGHTALYWYRQSLGQGPEFLIYFQGTGAADDSGLPNDRFFAVRPEGSVSTLKIQRTERGDSAVYLCASSFGTGQQFFGPGTRLTVL.